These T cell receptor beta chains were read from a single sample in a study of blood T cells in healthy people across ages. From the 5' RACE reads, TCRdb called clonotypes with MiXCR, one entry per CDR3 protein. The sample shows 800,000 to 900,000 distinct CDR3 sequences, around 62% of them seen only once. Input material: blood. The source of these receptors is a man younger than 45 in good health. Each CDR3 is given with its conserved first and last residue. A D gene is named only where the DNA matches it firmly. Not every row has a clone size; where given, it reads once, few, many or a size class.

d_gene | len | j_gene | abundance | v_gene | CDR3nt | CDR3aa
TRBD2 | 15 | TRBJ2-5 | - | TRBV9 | TGTGCCAGCAGCGTAGACGCCGGGGGGGAAGAGACCCAGTACTTC | CASSVDAGGEETQYF
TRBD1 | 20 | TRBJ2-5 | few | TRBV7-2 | TGTGCCAGCAGCGCGCTGGGACAGGGGATTACTCAACTAGCGCAAGAGACCCAGTACTTC | CASSALGQGITQLAQETQYF
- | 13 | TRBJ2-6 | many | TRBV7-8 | TGTGCCAGCAGTTTGACTGGGGCCAACGTCCTGACTTTC | CASSLTGANVLTF
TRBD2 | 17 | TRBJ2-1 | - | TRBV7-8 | TGTGCCAGCAGCTTACCAGCGGGGGGGAGCTCCTACAATGAGCAGTTCTTC | CASSLPAGGSSYNEQFF
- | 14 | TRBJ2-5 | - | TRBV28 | TGTGCCAGCAGTTTAAACGTTCTCAATCATGCCCAGTACTTC | CASSLNVLNHAQYF
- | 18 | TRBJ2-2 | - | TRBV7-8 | TGTGCCAGCAGCTTAGGCCGGTCCCGATATGTTAACACCGGGGAGCTGTTTTTT | CASSLGRSRYVNTGELFF
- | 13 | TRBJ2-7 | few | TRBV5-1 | TGCGCCAGCAGCCACTCTGATCTCTACGAGCAGTACTTC | CASSHSDLYEQYF
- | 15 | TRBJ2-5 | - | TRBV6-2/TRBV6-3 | TGTGCCAGCAGTTACTCGAGCCTGGGTCAAGAGACCCAGTACTTC | CASSYSSLGQETQYF
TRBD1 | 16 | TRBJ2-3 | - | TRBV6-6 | TGTGCCAGCAGTCAAGACAGGGTAATAGTTCAAGATACGCAGTATTTT | CASSQDRVIVQDTQYF
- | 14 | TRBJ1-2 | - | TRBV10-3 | TGTGCCATCAGTGAAGGATCTCCGGGCTGTGGCTACACCTTC | CAISEGSPGCGYTF
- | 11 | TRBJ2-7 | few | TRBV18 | TGTGCCAGCTCACCAAGCAACGGGCAGTACTTC | CASSPSNGQYF
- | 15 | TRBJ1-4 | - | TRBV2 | TGTGCCAGCAGTTCCGGAGGAACAACTAATGAAAAACTGTTTTTT | CASSSGGTTNEKLFF
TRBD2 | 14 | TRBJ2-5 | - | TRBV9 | TGTGCCAGCAGCGTAGAACTAGCGGTAGAGACCCAGTACTTC | CASSVELAVETQYF
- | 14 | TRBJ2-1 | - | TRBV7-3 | TGTGCCAGCAGCTTAAACGGGGACTACAATGAGCAGTTCTTC | CASSLNGDYNEQFF
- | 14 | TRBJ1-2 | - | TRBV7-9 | TGTGCCAGCAGCCCCTTTCTGGGGAACTATGGCTACACCTTC | CASSPFLGNYGYTF
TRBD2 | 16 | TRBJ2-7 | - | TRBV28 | TGTGCCAGCAGTCCCGGACTTACTAGCGGATACTACGAGCAGTACTTC | CASSPGLTSGYYEQYF